The entry that follows covers one T cell receptor (beta chain) sequence. Its antigen is unknown. The entry originates in a study of T cells after yellow fever vaccination. Study details: Where fractions had low cell numbers, libraries were prepared from them with the SMART-Seq v4 Ultra Low Input RNA kit.

The authors made TCR cDNA by 5'RACE template switching, adding a universal primer site and UMIs. Each CDR3 protein gets one entry after TCRdb re-called the 5' RACE reads with MiXCR. The table includes around 350,000 distinct CDR3 sequences, about 6.2% detected once. The CDR3 length is 13 residues. Per the germline V gene, CDR1 is SGHVS and CDR2 is FNYEAQ. V shed 6 bases and J shed 6 bases, with 15 bases lying between them. Study-level points and caveats: Shared CD4/CD8 clonotypes were a small share, likely from convergent recombination.

The V call is TRBV7-6, the J call TRBJ2-7; tentative D call: TRBD1 (5 bases). This TCR came from a young man who received the YFV17D yellow fever vaccine. Sample: PBMCs, taken 5 days after the yellow fever booster vaccination. CDR3 residues: CASRPGRVSEQYF. The CDR3 DNA reads TGTGCCAGCAGACCGGGCAGGGTAAGCGAGCAGTACTTC.